A selection of T cell receptor beta chains follows, all from one sample in a study of T cell responses to AZD1222 COVID-19 vaccine. Measured with immunoSEQ multiplex PCR; TCRdb has only the in-frame clones, and not every one. The repertoire holds 100,000 or so clones, 80% to 90% seen once, with 2.5% to 4% in the top ten. Sample: peripheral blood, taken on day 0 of AZD1222 vaccination. The receptor set was obtained from an adult in good health. Each CDR3 is given with its conserved first and last residue. D genes are given only for firm matches. Clone size is shown for a subset of rows, as once, few, many or a class of expanded clone.

>-|once|TRBJ1-4|TRBV5-5
TGTGCCAGCAGCTTGGCCAGGGCCGCGTCTAATGAAAAACTGTTTTTT
CASSLARAASNEKLFF
>-|-|TRBJ2-3|TRBV6-6
TGTGCCAGCAGTTACGGGATAATGAGGGCAGATACGCAGTATTTT
CASSYGIMRADTQYF
>TRBD1|-|TRBJ2-2|TRBV11-2
TGTGCCAGCAGCCGAGGGACAGGGAGGACCGGGGAGCTGTTTTTT
CASSRGTGRTGELFF
>-|-|TRBJ1-2|TRBV4-1
TGCGCCAGCAGCCAAGATACAGGGCTTCGGGGAGGCTACACCTTC
CASSQDTGLRGGYTF
>-|-|TRBJ1-3|TRBV5-4
TGTGCCAGCAGCTTGGCTGGAAACACCATATATTTT
CASSLAGNTIYF
>-|-|TRBJ1-2|TRBV28
TGTGCCAGCAGTTTAGAGGGGCGGAACTATGGCTACACCTTC
CASSLEGRNYGYTF
>-|-|TRBJ2-7|TRBV6-2/TRBV6-3
TGTGCCAGCAGTTATTTTGCCGTTTACGAGCAGTACTTC
CASSYFAVYEQYF
>-|-|TRBJ1-2|TRBV7-2
TGTGCCAGCAGATCCCCCTATGGCTACACCTTC
CASRSPYGYTF
>-|-|TRBJ1-2|TRBV3-1/TRBV3-2
TGTGCCAGCAGCCAAGGGGGGGGCGCCGGCTATGGCTACACCTTC
CASSQGGGAGYGYTF
>-|-|TRBJ1-3|TRBV27
TGTGCCAGCAGCGCACAAACAGGGTCATGGGGAAACACCATATATTTT
CASSAQTGSWGNTIYF
>TRBD1|few|TRBJ1-2|TRBV14
TGTGCCAGCAGCCAAGGACAGGGGGTTTTCTATGGCTACACCTTC
CASSQGQGVFYGYTF
>-|-|TRBJ1-5|TRBV6-5
TGTGCCAGCAGCCGAGGGGCAGAGGATCAGCCCCAGCATTTT
CASSRGAEDQPQHF
>-|-|TRBJ1-2|TRBV11-2
TGTGCCAGCAGCTTAGACCGGGACATGACCTTCTATGGCTACACCTTC
CASSLDRDMTFYGYTF
>-|once|TRBJ1-2|TRBV12-3/TRBV12-4
TGTGCCAGCAGTTTACAGGGTGTCCATGGCTACACCTTC
CASSLQGVHGYTF
>-|-|TRBJ1-1|TRBV14
TGTGCCAGCAGCCAAGATATCGCGGCTCGGAACACTGAAGCTTTCTTT
CASSQDIAARNTEAFF
>TRBD1|-|TRBJ1-2|TRBV4-3
TGCGCCAGCAGCCAAAGGGGGGGGACAGGGTACGGCGGGCTAGGCTACACCTTC
CASSQRGGTGYGGLGYTF
>-|-|TRBJ2-1|TRBV6-1
TGTGCCAGCAGTGAACCTGTTATGGTCGTGGGAAATGAGCAGTTCTTC
CASSEPVMVVGNEQFF
>-|once|TRBJ1-2|TRBV7-9
TGTGCCAGCTATTCCTTCGGGGGTGGGACTAACTATGGCTACACCTTC
CASYSFGGGTNYGYTF
>TRBD1|-|TRBJ1-1|TRBV5-1
TGCGCCAGCAGCTTAGGACAGGGGGTGACTGAAGCTTTCTTT
CASSLGQGVTEAFF
>TRBD2|-|TRBJ2-3|TRBV6-2/TRBV6-3
TGTGCCAGCAGTTTATTGGATTTAGCGGGGGGCACAGATACGCAGTATTTT
CASSLLDLAGGTDTQYF
>-|once|TRBJ1-1|TRBV2
TGTGCCAGCAGGTTCTTCGCCCCGACGGACGAAGCTTTCTTT
CASRFFAPTDEAFF
>-|-|TRBJ2-7|TRBV10-1
TGCGCCAGAAGATGGAAAACACTGTCCTACGAGCAGTACTTC
CARRWKTLSYEQYF
>-|once|TRBJ2-2|TRBV7-7
TGTGCCAGCAGCTTAGTAGGCGGGGCCGGGGAGCTGTTTTTT
CASSLVGGAGELFF
>-|-|TRBJ1-1|TRBV11-2
TGTGCCAGCAGCTCGGGATTGAACACTGAAGCTTTCTTT
CASSSGLNTEAFF
>-|-|TRBJ2-7|TRBV7-3
TGTGCCAGCAGCTTAAACGGAGGGGCGTCGACCTACGAGCAGTACTTC
CASSLNGGASTYEQYF
>TRBD1|-|TRBJ1-3|TRBV10-3
TGTGCCATCAGTGAGACAGGGGCGTACACCATATATTTT
CAISETGAYTIYF
>TRBD1|-|TRBJ1-2|TRBV4-1
TGCGCCAGCAGCCAAGACGAAGGGGGCAGGGGCTACACCTTC
CASSQDEGGRGYTF
>-|-|TRBJ2-1|TRBV29-1
TGCAGCGTTGAAGGGGGGCCAGGAGAGCAGTTCTTC
CSVEGGPGEQFF
>-|-|TRBJ1-4|TRBV19
TGTGCCAGTACCACAAACGGGGTAGCGGCTAATGAAAAACTGTTTTTT
CASTTNGVAANEKLFF
>-|-|TRBJ1-3|TRBV6-5
TGTGCCAGCAGTTACTTACAGTCTGGAAACACCATATATTTT
CASSYLQSGNTIYF
>-|few|TRBJ1-5|TRBV19
TGTGCCAGTATGGTCGGACCCGGGGCCAATCAGCCCCAGCATTTT
CASMVGPGANQPQHF
>-|-|TRBJ2-3|TRBV7-2
TGTGCCAGCAGCTTGTTTGGGGTTGGGGGGGCTGCTAGCACAGATACGCAGTATTTT
CASSLFGVGGAASTDTQYF
>-|-|TRBJ1-1|TRBV28
TGTGCCAGCAGTTTATTGGGGGCTGAAGCTTTCTTT
CASSLLGAEAFF
>-|-|TRBJ1-4|TRBV19
TGTGCCAGTAGTATTTACAGCTCAAATGAAAAACTGTTTTTT
CASSIYSSNEKLFF
>-|-|TRBJ1-6|TRBV28
TGTGCCAGCAGTCTAATTGTTACAACTAGGGATTCACCCCTCCACTTT
CASSLIVTTRDSPLHF
>TRBD2|-|TRBJ2-1|TRBV28
TGTGCCAGCAGTTCCAATTCGCGGGGGGTCGTGTTCTTC
CASSSNSRGVVFF
>-|once|TRBJ1-4|TRBV11-2
TGTGCCAGCAGCCCGGACGGGGTCGGAAAACTGTTTTTT
CASSPDGVGKLFF
>TRBD1|-|TRBJ1-1|TRBV6-1
TGTGCCAGCAGTGAACCGGGACAGGGGATAAAGAACACTGAAGCTTTCTTT
CASSEPGQGIKNTEAFF
>-|-|TRBJ1-1|TRBV5-6
TGTGCCAGCAGCGATAGCCTGTACACTGAAGCTTTCTTT
CASSDSLYTEAFF
>-|-|TRBJ1-4|TRBV24-1
TGTGCCACCAGTGACGACGATTTCAAACTGTTTTTT
CATSDDDFKLFF
>TRBD1|once|TRBJ1-3|TRBV18
TGTGCCAGCTCACCTAGGACAGGGATTGGAAACACCATATATTTT
CASSPRTGIGNTIYF
>TRBD1|-|TRBJ1-2|TRBV30
TGTGCCTGGAGCAAGGACAGGAACTATGGCTACACCTTC
CAWSKDRNYGYTF
>-|-|TRBJ1-2|TRBV5-1
TGCGCCAGCAGCCCAGGGACCGCCACCGGCTACACCTTC
CASSPGTATGYTF
>TRBD1|-|TRBJ1-5|TRBV7-9
TGTGCCAGCAGCTTACAAGGGGATCACAGGGGGTTCAATCAGCCCCAGCATTTT
CASSLQGDHRGFNQPQHF
>-|-|TRBJ1-4|TRBV3-1/TRBV3-2
TGTGCCAGCAGCCAAGCTCAAACTAATGAAAAACTGTTTTTT
CASSQAQTNEKLFF
>TRBD1|-|TRBJ2-2|TRBV18
TGTGCCAGCTCACCGATGCGACAGGGTCTAGCCGGGGAGCTGTTTTTT
CASSPMRQGLAGELFF
>TRBD1|-|TRBJ1-6|TRBV6-5
TGTGCCAGCAGTTACTTAGGGACAGCGCATTCACCCCTCCACTTT
CASSYLGTAHSPLHF
>-|-|TRBJ1-1|TRBV29-1
TGCAGCGTTCCAAACAGACAGAACACTGAAGCTTTCTTT
CSVPNRQNTEAFF
>TRBD2|-|TRBJ2-1|TRBV28
TGTGCCAGCAGTCTGGGACTAGCAGGGACTGAGCAGTTCTTC
CASSLGLAGTEQFF
>-|-|TRBJ1-2|TRBV6-5
TGTGCCAGCAGCCCCGACAGTAACTATGGCTACACCTTC
CASSPDSNYGYTF
>-|once|TRBJ1-5|TRBV19
TGTGCCAGTAGTATCTACGTGGGACGGGGGCAGCCCCAGCATTTT
CASSIYVGRGQPQHF
>-|-|TRBJ1-2|TRBV14
TGTGCCAGCAGCCAGGACATCTCCTATGGCTACACCTTC
CASSQDISYGYTF
>-|-|TRBJ1-5|TRBV4-1
TGCGCCAGCAGGCCCACGTTCAAGGGCAATCAGCCCCAGCATTTT
CASRPTFKGNQPQHF
>-|-|TRBJ2-2|TRBV3-1/TRBV3-2
TGTGCCAGCAGAGTTGGGGGAGGCACCGGGGAGCTGTTTTTT
CASRVGGGTGELFF
>-|-|TRBJ2-2|TRBV19
TGTGCCAGTAGTTTACAGGGAGTCGGGGAGCTGTTTTTT
CASSLQGVGELFF
>-|-|TRBJ1-6|TRBV4-3
TGCGCCAGCAGCCAAGAGGCCGGGTATAATTCACCCCTCCACTTT
CASSQEAGYNSPLHF
>-|-|TRBJ1-2|TRBV5-1
TGCGCCAGCAGCCAAACAGAAAACTATGGCTACACCTTC
CASSQTENYGYTF